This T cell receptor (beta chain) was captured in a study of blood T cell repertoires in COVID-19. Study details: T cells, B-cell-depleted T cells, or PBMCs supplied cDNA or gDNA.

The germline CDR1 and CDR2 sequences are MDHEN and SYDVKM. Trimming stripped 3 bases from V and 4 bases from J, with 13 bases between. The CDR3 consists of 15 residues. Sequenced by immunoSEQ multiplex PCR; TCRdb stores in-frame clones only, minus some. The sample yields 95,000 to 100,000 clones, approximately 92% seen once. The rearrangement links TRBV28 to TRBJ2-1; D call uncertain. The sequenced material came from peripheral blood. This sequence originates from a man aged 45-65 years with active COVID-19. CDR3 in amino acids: CASSFPPGDYNEQFF. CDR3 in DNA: TGTGCCAGCAGTTTTCCCCCCGGAGATTACAATGAGCAGTTCTTC.